These 31 T cell receptor beta chains came from one sample sequenced in a study of vaccination and CD4 T cells after COVID-19. Their cognate antigens are unknown. The Oncomine TCR Beta short-read assay was applied to DNA of cultured CD4+ T cells. Each CDR3 protein is one row after TCRdb ran MiXCR on the PCR reads. The sample lists about 15,000 distinct CDR3 sequences, around 48% occurring once. Noted treatment: 10-day PBMC culture with coronavirus spike peptide pools or control peptides (ViraFEST assay). Sequencing was performed on CD4+ T cells from blood, cultured in vitro. The receptors shown here come from a human donor who had recovered from COVID-19.

The chain employs TRBV6-1 and TRBJ1-2; TRBD1 matches at 8 bases. Germline V gene data show CDR1 as MNHNS and CDR2 as SASEGT. This CDR3 region has 13 residues. V was clipped by 6 bases and J by 6 bases; unmatched bases: 6. The CDR3 bases are TGTGCCAGCAGCCAGGACAGGGCCCATGGCTACACCTTC. This encodes CASSQDRAHGYTF.

The J gene is TRBJ2-7, the V gene TRBV6-1; no clear D gene. From germline, CDR1 is MNHNS and CDR2 SASEGT. The CDR3 has 14 residues. V lost 10 bases to trimming and J lost 0 bases, with 16 bases between them. In nucleotides, the CDR3 is TGTGCCACCCGCTCGTTCCTGAGCTCCTACGAGCAGTACTTC. Translated, it gives CATRSFLSSYEQYF.

This chain uses TRBV11-2 with TRBJ2-5; tentatively, D is TRBD1 (5 bases). This CDR3 has 15 amino acids. The V end lost 0 bases, the J end lost 5 bases, and 13 bases lay between the germline ends. CDR1 is SGHAT, CDR2 FQNNGV, per germline. The CDR3 DNA is TGTGCCAGCAGCTTAGATAGGCAGGGCTGGGAGACCCAGTACTTC. Protein: CASSLDRQGWETQYF.

J is TRBJ2-1 and V is TRBV5-1; the match to TRBD2 covers 7 bases. Germline CDR1 is SGHRS and CDR2 is YFSETQ. V was clipped by 4 bases and J by 8 bases; unmatched bases: 15. The CDR3 length is 16 residues. CDR3 nucleotides: TGCGCCAGCAGCCCCTCGACTAGCCGCCTTCCCGATGAGCAGTTCTTC. Translation: CASSPSTSRLPDEQFF.

The gene calls are TRBV2 and TRBJ2-7, with D possibly being TRBD1 or TRBD2 (6 bases each). Germline V gene data show CDR1 as SNHLY and CDR2 as FYNNEI. Trimming pared 4 bases from V and 3 bases from J, leaving 13 bases between. The CDR3 totals 14 residues. The CDR3 region has the DNA TGTGCCAGCAGTGTCTTACGGGGGCACTACGAGCAGTACTTC. Its translation is CASSVLRGHYEQYF.

This rearrangement joins TRBV20-1 to TRBJ1-2; D may be TRBD1 (6 bases). Germline V lookup: CDR1 DFQATT, CDR2 SNEGSKA (reference sequence). V shed 2 bases and J shed 2 bases, with 12 bases lying between them. CDR3 size: 14 residues. The CDR3: CSARPWTVNYGYTF. DNA of the CDR3: TGCAGTGCTAGACCCTGGACAGTCAACTATGGCTACACCTTC.

J is TRBJ2-1 and V is TRBV19, with D possibly being TRBD1 or TRBD2 (5 bases each). The germline CDR1 and CDR2 sequences are LNHDA and SQIVND (reference sequence). V dropped 3 bases and J dropped 4 bases, with 13 bases sitting between them. The CDR3 covers 15 residues. The CDR3 nucleotides are TGTGCCAGTAGTATCGCGAGGGGCTGGTACAATGAGCAGTTCTTC. Its translation is CASSIARGWYNEQFF.

This clonotype showed up just once. The V and J genes are TRBV4-3 and TRBJ2-1; 11 nucleotides line up with TRBD2. CDR1 is LGHNA and CDR2 is YSLEER in the germline V gene. J lost 2 bases, V lost 2 bases, and 2 bases had no gene match. The length of the CDR3 is 16 residues. The CDR3 spells CASSQIAGGPYNEQFF. The CDR3 DNA sequence: TGCGCCAGCAGCCAAATAGCGGGAGGGCCCTACAATGAGCAGTTCTTC.

The chain carries TRBV19 and TRBJ2-7; 10 bases match TRBD1. The CDR3 length is 15 residues. In germline, CDR1 is LNHDA, CDR2 SQIVND (reference sequence). V trimming: 5 bases; J trimming: 3 bases; junction bases outside the gene matches: 7. The CDR3 sequence: CASSPRDRGSYEQYF. CDR3 nucleotide sequence: TGTGCCAGTAGTCCAAGGGACAGGGGAAGCTACGAGCAGTACTTC.

The J gene is TRBJ2-4, the V gene TRBV28; D is tentatively TRBD1 or TRBD2 (6 bases each). Trimming stripped 6 bases from V and 0 bases from J, with 12 bases between. The V gene's germline CDR1 is MDHEN and CDR2 SYDVKM. CDR3 length: 15 amino acids. CDR3 sequence reads: CASSFRGLAKNIQYF. The DNA for the CDR3 is TGTGCCAGCAGCTTCCGGGGGCTAGCCAAAAACATTCAGTACTTC. The entire variable domain, with the rest obtained from reference TRBV28 and TRBJ2-4, is as follows: DVKVTQSSRYLVKRTGEKVFLECVQDMDHENMFWYRQDPGLGLRLIYFSYDVKMKEKGDIPEGYSVSREKKERFSLILESASTNQTSMYLCASSFRGLAKNIQYFGAGTRLSVL.

This rearrangement joins TRBV6-5 to TRBJ1-6; D remains ambiguous. Looked up from germline, CDR1 is MNHEY and CDR2 is SVGAGI. This CDR3 is 14 amino acids long. V gave up 0 bases and J gave up 9 bases, with 9 bases separating them. The CDR3 nucleotides are TGTGCCAGCAGTTACTCGCCCTCGGGTTCACCCCTCCACTTT. It codes for CASSYSPSGSPLHF.

This sequence joins TRBV7-6 and TRBJ1-1; 7 bases align to TRBD1. Unmatched junction bases numbered 7, after V lost 5 bases and J lost 4 bases. This CDR3 spans 14 amino acids. Germline assignment: CDR1 SGHVS and CDR2 FNYEAQ. CDR3 loop: CASSPTGVGTEAFF. DNA for the CDR3: TGTGCCAGCAGCCCAACAGGGGTGGGCACTGAAGCTTTCTTT.

The rearrangement links TRBV27 to TRBJ2-3; 15 bases align to TRBD2. V lost 7 bases, J lost 2 bases, and 13 bases stayed unmatched. The CDR3 extends over 19 amino acids. Germline CDR1 reads MNHEY; CDR2 reads SMNVEV (reference sequence). CDR3 DNA: TGTGCCAGCATCCATCGGGGACTAGCGGGAGGACGGATCACAGATACGCAGTATTTT. Translation gives CASIHRGLAGGRITDTQYF.

The rearrangement joins TRBV7-9 to TRBJ2-5; 9 bases map to TRBD2. Germline lookup yields CDR1 SEHNR and CDR2 FQNEAQ (reference sequence). The CDR3 length is 17 residues. V lost 3 bases and J lost 5; bases outside the gene matches: 13. Here the CDR3 DNA reads TGTGCCAGCAGCTTTGTCTGGGGAGCGGGGGGCCGGGAGACCCAGTACTTC. It codes for CASSFVWGAGGRETQYF.

This chain uses TRBV11-3 with TRBJ1-1, with D possibly being TRBD1 (6 bases). Germline V gives CDR1 SGHNT, CDR2 YENEEA. The CDR3 has 16 amino acids. Trimming shortened V by 1 base and J by 5 bases, and 17 bases separated the two germline ends. DNA of the CDR3: TGTGCCAGCAGCTTAGTCTGGGGGGCCAGGGATACTGAAGCTTTCTTT. Amino acid sequence: CASSLVWGARDTEAFF. Supplemented by reference TRBV11-3 and TRBJ1-1, the full variable domain reads EAGVVQSPRYKIIEKKQPVAFWCNPISGHNTLYWYLQNLGQGPELLIRYENEEAVDDSQLPKDRFSAERLKGVDSTLKIQPAELGDSAVYLCASSLVWGARDTEAFFGQGTRLTVV.

This chain links TRBV20-1 with TRBJ1-4; 9 bases fit TRBD1. Germline V gene sequence: CDR1 DFQATT, CDR2 SNEGSKA (reference sequence). The V segment lost 5 bases and the J segment 5 bases; nucleotides outside the gene matches: 0. The CDR3 is 12 residues long. DNA for the CDR3: TGCAGTGCTGGGACAGGGAATGAAAAACTGTTTTTT. It specifies CSAGTGNEKLFF.

The chain recombines TRBV7-2 with TRBJ2-1; perhaps D is TRBD1 or TRBD2 (5 bases each). Trimming cost V 3 bases and J 0 bases, with 9 bases left between them. This CDR3 comprises 15 residues. CDR1 and CDR2 (germline): SGHTA, FQGNSA. Written as DNA, the CDR3 is TGTGCCAGCAGCTTTGGGGGTAGCTCCTACAATGAGCAGTTCTTC. Translating it yields CASSFGGSSYNEQFF.

The chain links TRBV5-1 to TRBJ2-1, with 9 bases identical to TRBD2. CDR3 size: 17 residues. J was trimmed by 5 bases and V by 3 bases; bases with no gene match: 12. Germline CDR1 SGHRS, CDR2 YFSETQ. The CDR3 bases are TGCGCCAGCAGCTCCTGGAGGAGCGGGGGGCTTGACAATGAGCAGTTCTTC. Amino acids: CASSSWRSGGLDNEQFF.

The rearrangement uses TRBV7-8 and TRBJ2-7; D is undetermined. The CDR3 runs to 14 residues. Germline lookup yields CDR1 SGHVS and CDR2 FQNEAQ. V was cut by 5 bases and J by 3 bases, with 14 bases left in between. Here the CDR3 DNA reads TGTGCCAGCAGCCTTAGGACGGTCCTCTACGAGCAGTACTTC. It codes for CASSLRTVLYEQYF. The full variable domain, with the rest looked up from reference TRBV7-8 and TRBJ2-7, is GAGVSQSPRYKVAKRGQDVALRCDPISGHVSLFWYQQALGQGPEFLTYFQNEAQLDKSGLPSDRFFAERPEGSVSTLKIQRTQQEDSAVYLCASSLRTVLYEQYFGPGTRLTVT.

This clonotype was detected only a few times. This chain joins TRBV2 and TRBJ1-2, with D uncertain. The CDR3 totals 14 residues. Germline-derived CDR1 and CDR2 are SNHLY and FYNNEI. V shed 5 bases and J shed 2 bases, with 12 bases lying between them. The CDR3 loop reads CASSPSVPNYGYTF. For the CDR3, the DNA is TGTGCCAGCAGTCCCTCGGTCCCGAACTATGGCTACACCTTC.

The chain couples TRBV10-3 to TRBJ1-6; possible D gene TRBD1, 5 bases. The CDR3 contains 14 residues. Trimming stripped 0 bases from V and 10 bases from J, with 10 bases between. CDR1 is ENHRY and CDR2 is SYGVKD in the germline V gene. The DNA of the CDR3 is TGTGCCATCAGTGAGTCGAGGGGAAACTCACCCCTCCACTTT. Protein sequence: CAISESRGNSPLHF.

The chain carries TRBV28 and TRBJ2-3; 9 bases align to TRBD2. The CDR3 spans 18 residues. CDR1 is MDHEN, CDR2 SYDVKM, per germline. V shed 4 bases, J shed 2 bases, and the junction held 13 bases outside the gene matches. Here the CDR3 reads CASSYSQLSGGNTDTQYF. The CDR3 DNA reads as TGTGCCAGCAGTTATTCGCAGCTAAGCGGGGGGAACACAGATACGCAGTATTTT.

This chain joins TRBV6-4 and TRBJ1-1, with D tentatively TRBD1 (5 bases). CDR3 length: 15 residues. Trimming removed 7 bases at V and 1 base at J, with 16 bases between. CDR1 and CDR2 from the germline V gene are MRHNA and SNTAGT. The CDR3 DNA reads as TGTGCCAGCAAGGTCGTGGACACCGAGAACACTGAAGCTTTCTTT. It yields the protein CASKVVDTENTEAFF.

The chain combines TRBV12-3 or TRBV12-4 with TRBJ1-2; TRBD1 aligns across 7 bases. CDR3 size: 13 residues. With 5 bases clipped from V and 8 bases from J, the junction kept 8 bases outside the gene matches. Here the CDR3 DNA reads TGTGCCAGCAGTACCGAGGGGGCGCGGGGCTACACCTTC. It is translated as CASSTEGARGYTF.

This clonotype was detected a few times. V is TRBV20-1 and J is TRBJ2-1; 9 bases line up with TRBD2. The CDR3 is made up of 14 amino acids. The V gene's germline CDR1 is DFQATT and CDR2 SNEGSKA (reference sequence). The trim removed 6 bases at V and 5 bases at J, leaving 8 bases unmatched. CDR3 protein: CSAPISGSDNEQFF. DNA for the CDR3: TGCAGTGCCCCTATTAGCGGGAGTGACAATGAGCAGTTCTTC.

This chain connects TRBV28 to TRBJ1-2; D not resolved. The CDR3 spans 14 residues. V shed 2 bases and J shed 9 bases, with 16 bases lying between them. CDR1 and CDR2 (germline): MDHEN, SYDVKM. CDR3 bases: TGTGCCAGCAGTTTAGAGCGGGCTCGAGGACGCTACACCTTC. It is translated as CASSLERARGRYTF.

This sequence joins TRBV19 and TRBJ2-7; TRBD2 might be the D (6 bases). V gave up 6 bases and J gave up 10 bases, with 22 bases separating them. CDR1 is LNHDA and CDR2 is SQIVND in the germline V gene (reference sequence). The CDR3 sequence is 14 residues long. CDR3 DNA sequence: TGTGCCAGTAGGTCCGGGGGAACCGGGAGCGGACAGTACTTC. It specifies CASRSGGTGSGQYF.

This clonotype was seen once. This chain connects TRBV12-3 or TRBV12-4 to TRBJ1-5; 7 nucleotides align to TRBD1. J gave up 1 base and V 4 bases, and 10 bases lay outside the gene matches. This CDR3 region has 17 residues. Here the CDR3 DNA reads TGTGCCAGCAGTTCCCACTCACAGGGGAGGAGCAATCAGCCCCAGCATTTT. It translates to CASSSHSQGRSNQPQHF.

J is TRBJ1-4 and V is TRBV7-9; D gene uncertain. This CDR3 is 12 amino acids long. With 4 bases removed from V and 10 bases from J, the gap between germline ends came to 10 bases. Per the germline V gene, CDR1 is SEHNR and CDR2 is FQNEAQ (reference sequence). Here the CDR3 DNA reads TGTGCCAGCAGCTCGGCGAGGCGAAAACTGTTTTTT. Translating it yields CASSSARRKLFF. The whole variable domain, remainder taken from reference TRBV7-9 and TRBJ1-4, is DTGVSQNPRHKITKRGQNVTFRCDPISEHNRLYWYRQTLGQGPEFLTYFQNEAQLEKSRLLSDRFSAERPKGSFSTLEIQRTEQGDSAMYLCASSSARRKLFFGSGTQLSVL.

This clonotype appeared a few times. The genes are TRBV6-1 and TRBJ2-4; D is possibly TRBD1 or TRBD2 (5 bases each). The germline gives CDR1 MNHNS, CDR2 SASEGT. The CDR3 is made up of 16 amino acids. V dropped 5 bases and J dropped 0 bases, with 14 bases sitting between them. CDR3 nucleotides: TGTGCCAGCAGTCAAGGGACCACTCTAGCCAAAAACATTCAGTACTTC. Protein sequence: CASSQGTTLAKNIQYF.

This clonotype was picked up one time. The CDR3 here is CASSTGTFNTDTQYF. The CDR3 DNA follows: TGTGCCAGCAGTACCGGGACTTTCAACACAGATACGCAGTATTTT. V is TRBV2 and J is TRBJ2-3; possibly TRBD2 for D (6 bases). V dropped 5 bases and J dropped 2 bases, with 14 bases sitting between them. Germline V gene lookup returns CDR1 SNHLY and CDR2 FYNNEI. The CDR3 has 15 amino acids.